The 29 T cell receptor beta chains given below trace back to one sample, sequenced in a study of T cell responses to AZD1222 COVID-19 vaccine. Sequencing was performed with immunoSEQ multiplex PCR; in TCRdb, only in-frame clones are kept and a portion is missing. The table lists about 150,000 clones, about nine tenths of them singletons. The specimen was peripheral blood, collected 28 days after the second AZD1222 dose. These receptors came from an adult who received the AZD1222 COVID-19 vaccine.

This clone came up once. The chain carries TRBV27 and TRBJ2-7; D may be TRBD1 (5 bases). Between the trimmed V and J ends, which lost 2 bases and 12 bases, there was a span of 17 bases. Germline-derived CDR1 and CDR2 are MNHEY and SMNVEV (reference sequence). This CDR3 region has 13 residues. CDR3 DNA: TGTGCCAGCAGTTTAGGGGCAGCCTTCTATCGGTACTTC. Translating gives CASSLGAAFYRYF.

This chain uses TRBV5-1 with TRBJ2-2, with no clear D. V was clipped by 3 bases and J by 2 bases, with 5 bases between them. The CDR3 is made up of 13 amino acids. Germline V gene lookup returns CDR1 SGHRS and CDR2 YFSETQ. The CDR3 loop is CASSSGNTGELFF. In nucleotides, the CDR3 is TGCGCCAGCAGCTCGGGTAACACCGGGGAGCTGTTTTTT.

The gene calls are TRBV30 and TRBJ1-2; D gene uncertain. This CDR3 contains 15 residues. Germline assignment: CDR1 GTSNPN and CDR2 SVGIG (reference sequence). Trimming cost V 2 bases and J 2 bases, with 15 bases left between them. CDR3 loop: CAWSLRLPGNYGYTF. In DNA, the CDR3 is TGTGCCTGGAGTTTAAGGTTGCCGGGGAACTATGGCTACACCTTC. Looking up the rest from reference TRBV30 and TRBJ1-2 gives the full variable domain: SQTIHQWPATLVQPVGSPLSLECTVEGTSNPNLYWYRQAAGRGLQLLFYSVGIGQISSEVPQNLSASRPQDRQFILSSKKLLLSDSGFYLCAWSLRLPGNYGYTFGSGTRLTVV.

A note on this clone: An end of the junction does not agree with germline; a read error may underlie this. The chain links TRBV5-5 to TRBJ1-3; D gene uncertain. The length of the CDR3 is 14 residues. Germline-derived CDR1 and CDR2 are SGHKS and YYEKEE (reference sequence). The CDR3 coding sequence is TGTGCCAGCAGTGACTGGGCCGCTGGATACACCATATATTTT. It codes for CASSDWAAGYTIYF.

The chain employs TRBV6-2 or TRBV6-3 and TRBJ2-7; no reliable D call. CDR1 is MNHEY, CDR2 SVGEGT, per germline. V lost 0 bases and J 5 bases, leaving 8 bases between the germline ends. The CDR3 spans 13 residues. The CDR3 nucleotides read TGTGCCAGCAGTTACTCTGTTATCCACGAGCAGTACTTC. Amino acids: CASSYSVIHEQYF.

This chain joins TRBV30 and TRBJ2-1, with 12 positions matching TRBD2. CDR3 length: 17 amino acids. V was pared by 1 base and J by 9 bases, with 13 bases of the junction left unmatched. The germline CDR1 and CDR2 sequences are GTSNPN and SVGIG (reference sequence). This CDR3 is CAWSELAGGPVESEQFF. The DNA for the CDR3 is TGTGCCTGGAGTGAGCTAGCGGGAGGGCCGGTGGAGAGTGAGCAGTTCTTC.

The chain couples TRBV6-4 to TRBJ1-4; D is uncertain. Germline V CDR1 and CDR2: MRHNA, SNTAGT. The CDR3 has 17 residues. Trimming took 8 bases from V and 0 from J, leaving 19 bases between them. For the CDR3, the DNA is TGTGCCAGCGGCCTCAGGATTAGTACGGCAACTAATGAAAAACTGTTTTTT. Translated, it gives CASGLRISTATNEKLFF.

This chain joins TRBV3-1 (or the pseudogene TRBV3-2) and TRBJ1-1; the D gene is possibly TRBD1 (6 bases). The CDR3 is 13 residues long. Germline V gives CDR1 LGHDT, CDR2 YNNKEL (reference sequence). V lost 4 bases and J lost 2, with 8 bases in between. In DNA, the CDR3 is TGTGCCAGCAGCCGACAGGTTAACACTGAAGCTTTCTTT. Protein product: CASSRQVNTEAFF.

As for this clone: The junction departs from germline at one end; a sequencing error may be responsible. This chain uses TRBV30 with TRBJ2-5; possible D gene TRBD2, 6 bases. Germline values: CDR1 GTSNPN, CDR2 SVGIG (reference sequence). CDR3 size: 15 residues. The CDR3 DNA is TGTGCCTGGAGCGAATACGGGGGTCGTGTTCGTCCCAGGCACTTC. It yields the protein CAWSEYGGRVRPRHF.

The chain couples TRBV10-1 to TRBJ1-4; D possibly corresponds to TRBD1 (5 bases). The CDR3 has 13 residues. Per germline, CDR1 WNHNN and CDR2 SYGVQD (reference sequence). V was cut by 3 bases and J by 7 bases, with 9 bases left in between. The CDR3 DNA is TGCGCCAGCAGTGATGCAGGGCGTGAAAAACTGTTTTTT. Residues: CASSDAGREKLFF.

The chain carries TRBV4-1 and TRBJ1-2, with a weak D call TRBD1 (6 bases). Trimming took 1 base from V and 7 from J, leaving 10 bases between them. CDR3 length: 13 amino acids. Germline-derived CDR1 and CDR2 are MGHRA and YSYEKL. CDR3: CASSQAEGVGYTF. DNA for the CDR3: TGCGCCAGCAGCCAAGCGGAGGGGGTTGGCTACACCTTC.

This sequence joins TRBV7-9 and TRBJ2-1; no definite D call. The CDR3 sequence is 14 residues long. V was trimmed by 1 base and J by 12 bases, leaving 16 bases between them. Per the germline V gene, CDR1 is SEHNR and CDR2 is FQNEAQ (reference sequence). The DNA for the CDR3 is TGTGCCAGCAGCTTAGATACGAGGACCCCACGGCAGTTCTTC. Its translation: CASSLDTRTPRQFF.

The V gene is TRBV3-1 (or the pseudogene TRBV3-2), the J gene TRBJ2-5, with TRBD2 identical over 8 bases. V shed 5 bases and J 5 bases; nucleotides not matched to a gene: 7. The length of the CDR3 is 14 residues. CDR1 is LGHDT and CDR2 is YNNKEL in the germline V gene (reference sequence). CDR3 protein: CASSAPGGPETQYF. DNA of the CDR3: TGTGCCAGCAGCGCACCGGGGGGGCCGGAGACCCAGTACTTC.

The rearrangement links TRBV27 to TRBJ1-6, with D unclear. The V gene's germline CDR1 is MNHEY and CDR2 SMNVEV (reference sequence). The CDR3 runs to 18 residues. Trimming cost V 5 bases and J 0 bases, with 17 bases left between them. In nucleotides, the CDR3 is TGTGCCAGCAGTCTGCACCCTTCTCGGAGCTCCTATAATTCACCCCTCCACTTT. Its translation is CASSLHPSRSSYNSPLHF.

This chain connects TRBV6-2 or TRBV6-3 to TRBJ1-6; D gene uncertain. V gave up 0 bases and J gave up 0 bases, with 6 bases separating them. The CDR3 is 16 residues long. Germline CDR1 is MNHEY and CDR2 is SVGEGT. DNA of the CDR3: TGTGCCAGCAGTTACTCTGGGAGCTCCTATAATTCACCCCTCCACTTT. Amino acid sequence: CASSYSGSSYNSPLHF.

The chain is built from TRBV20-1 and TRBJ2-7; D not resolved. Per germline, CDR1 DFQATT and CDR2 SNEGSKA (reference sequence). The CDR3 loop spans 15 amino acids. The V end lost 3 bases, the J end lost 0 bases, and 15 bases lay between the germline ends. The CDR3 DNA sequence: TGCAGTGCTAGTATAGGTACGTGGGACTCCTACGAGCAGTACTTC. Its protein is CSASIGTWDSYEQYF.

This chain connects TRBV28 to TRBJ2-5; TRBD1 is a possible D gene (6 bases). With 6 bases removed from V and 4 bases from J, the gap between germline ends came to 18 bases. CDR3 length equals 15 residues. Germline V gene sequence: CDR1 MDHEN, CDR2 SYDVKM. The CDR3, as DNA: TGTGCCAGCAGCTATTTCTATGGGGGCGGAGAGACCCAGTACTTC. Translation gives CASSYFYGGGETQYF.

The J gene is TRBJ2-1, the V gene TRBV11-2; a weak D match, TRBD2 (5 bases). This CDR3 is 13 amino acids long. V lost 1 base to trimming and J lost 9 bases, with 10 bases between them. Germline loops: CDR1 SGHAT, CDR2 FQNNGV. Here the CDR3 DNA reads TGTGCCAGCAGCTTAGGGACTTACGGTGAGCAGTTCTTC. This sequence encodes CASSLGTYGEQFF.

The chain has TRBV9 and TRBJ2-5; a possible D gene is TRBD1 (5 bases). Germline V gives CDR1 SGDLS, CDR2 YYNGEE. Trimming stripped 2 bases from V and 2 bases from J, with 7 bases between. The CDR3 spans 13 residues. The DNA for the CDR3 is TGTGCCAGCAGCGTGGACATACAAGAGACCCAGTACTTC. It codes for CASSVDIQETQYF.

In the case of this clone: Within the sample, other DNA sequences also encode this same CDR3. The CDR3 DNA reads TGTGCCAGCAGGAGGGGTACGGATTCACCCCTCCACTTT. This encodes CASRRGTDSPLHF. The J gene is TRBJ1-6, the V gene TRBV25-1, with D tentatively TRBD1 (5 bases). Germline CDR1 is MGHDK and CDR2 is SYGVNS. This CDR3 has 13 residues. V gave up 6 bases and J gave up 8 bases, with 11 bases separating them.

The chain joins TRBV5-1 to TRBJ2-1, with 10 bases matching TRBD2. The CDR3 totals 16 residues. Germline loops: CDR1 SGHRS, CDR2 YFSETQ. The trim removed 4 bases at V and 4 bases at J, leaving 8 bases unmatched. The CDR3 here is CASSRRTSGFYNEQFF. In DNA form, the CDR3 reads TGCGCCAGCAGCCGCCGGACTAGCGGATTTTACAATGAGCAGTTCTTC.

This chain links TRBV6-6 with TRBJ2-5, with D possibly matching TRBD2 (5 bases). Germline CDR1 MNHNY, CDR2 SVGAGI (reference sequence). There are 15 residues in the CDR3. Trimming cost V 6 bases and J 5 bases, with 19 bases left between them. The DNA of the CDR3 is TGTGCCAGCAGGCCACTAGATGCCCAGCGGGAGACCCAGTACTTC. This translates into CASRPLDAQRETQYF.

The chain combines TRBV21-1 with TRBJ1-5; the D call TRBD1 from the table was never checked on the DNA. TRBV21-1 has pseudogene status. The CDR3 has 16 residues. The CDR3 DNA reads TGTGCCAGCAGCAAAGCAGTGTGCAGGGTTGATCAGCCCCAGCATTTT. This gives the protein CASSKAVCRVDQPQHF.

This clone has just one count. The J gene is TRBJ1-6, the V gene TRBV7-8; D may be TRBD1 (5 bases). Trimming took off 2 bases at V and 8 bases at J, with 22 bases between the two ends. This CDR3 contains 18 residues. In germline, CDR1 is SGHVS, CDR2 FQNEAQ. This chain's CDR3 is CASSLYFGPQGDDSPLHF. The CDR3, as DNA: TGTGCCAGCAGCTTATATTTTGGGCCGCAGGGCGATGATTCACCCCTCCACTTT. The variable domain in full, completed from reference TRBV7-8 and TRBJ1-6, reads GAGVSQSPRYKVAKRGQDVALRCDPISGHVSLFWYQQALGQGPEFLTYFQNEAQLDKSGLPSDRFFAERPEGSVSTLKIQRTQQEDSAVYLCASSLYFGPQGDDSPLHFGNGTRLTVT.

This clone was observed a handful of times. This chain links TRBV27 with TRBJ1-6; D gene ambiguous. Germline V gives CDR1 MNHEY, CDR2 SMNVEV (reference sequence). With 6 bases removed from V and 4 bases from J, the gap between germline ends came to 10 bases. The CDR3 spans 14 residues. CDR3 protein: CASSEGYYNSPLHF. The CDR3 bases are TGTGCCAGCAGCGAGGGTTATTATAATTCACCCCTCCACTTT.

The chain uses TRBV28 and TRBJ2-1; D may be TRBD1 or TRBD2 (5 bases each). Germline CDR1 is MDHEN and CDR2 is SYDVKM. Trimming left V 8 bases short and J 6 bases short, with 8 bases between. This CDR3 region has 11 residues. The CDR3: CASEGINEQFF. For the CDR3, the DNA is TGTGCCAGCGAGGGGATCAATGAGCAGTTCTTC.

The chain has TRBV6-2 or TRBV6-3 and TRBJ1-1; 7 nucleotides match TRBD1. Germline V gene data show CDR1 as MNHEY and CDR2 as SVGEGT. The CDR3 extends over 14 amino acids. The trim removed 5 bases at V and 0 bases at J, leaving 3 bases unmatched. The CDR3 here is CASSHRGLNTEAFF. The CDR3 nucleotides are TGTGCCAGCAGTCACAGGGGCCTGAACACTGAAGCTTTCTTT.

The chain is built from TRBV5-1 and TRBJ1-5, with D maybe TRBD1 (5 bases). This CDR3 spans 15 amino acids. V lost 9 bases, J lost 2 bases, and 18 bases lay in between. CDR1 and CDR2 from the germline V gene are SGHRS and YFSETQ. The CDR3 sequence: CAIQPVREGNQPQHF. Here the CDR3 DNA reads TGCGCCATCCAACCCGTCAGGGAGGGCAATCAGCCCCAGCATTTT.

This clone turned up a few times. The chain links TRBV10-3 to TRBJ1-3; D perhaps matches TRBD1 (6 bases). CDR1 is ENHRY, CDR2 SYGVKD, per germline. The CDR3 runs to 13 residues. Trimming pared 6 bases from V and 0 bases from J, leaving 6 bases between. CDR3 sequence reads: CAIRDSSGNTIYF. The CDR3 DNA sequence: TGTGCCATCAGGGACAGCTCTGGAAACACCATATATTTT.